This T cell receptor beta chain was sequenced in a study of T-cell memory formation after mild COVID-19. At the level of the study: The TCR clusters were mostly specific to one donor.

Via MiXCR, TCRdb re-called the 5' RACE reads, giving one row per CDR3 protein. The repertoire holds tens of thousands of distinct CDR3 sequences, with around 15% as singletons. This clonotype has a handful of counts. No antigen is known for it. In germline, CDR1 is PRHDT, CDR2 FYEKMQ (reference sequence). CDR3 length: 13 residues. With 5 bases clipped from V and 3 bases from J, the junction kept 3 bases outside the gene matches. Study outcomes and limitations: Second-wave clones reaching peak frequency on day 37 lacked confirmed SARS-CoV-2 specificity. Pre-infection memory showed some responding clones, and this suggested that cross-reactive memory joined. Day 15 to 85 contracting clones showed balanced CD4/CD8; day 15 to 37 expanders favored CD4+.

The J gene is TRBJ2-7, the V gene TRBV13; 8 bases are shared with TRBD2. Sequencing used PBMCs or a T cell subset sorted from them (not recorded which). The receptor's source is an adult woman who had mild COVID-19 (a few samples of this study predate the infection). Cell type and time point are not known. The CDR3, as DNA: TGTGCCAGCAGCGTGGGACTAGACTACGAGCAGTACTTC. Protein sequence: CASSVGLDYEQYF.